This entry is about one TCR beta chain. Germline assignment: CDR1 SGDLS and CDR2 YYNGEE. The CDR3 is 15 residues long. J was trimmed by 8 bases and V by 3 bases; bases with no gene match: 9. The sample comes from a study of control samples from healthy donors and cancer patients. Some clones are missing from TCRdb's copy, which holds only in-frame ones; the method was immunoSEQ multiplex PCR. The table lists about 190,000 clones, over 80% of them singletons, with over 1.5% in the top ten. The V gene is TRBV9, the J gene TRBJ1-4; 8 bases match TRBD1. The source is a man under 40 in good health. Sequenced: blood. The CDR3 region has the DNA TGTGCCAGCAGCGAAGGTGGGACAGGAGAGGAAAAACTGTTTTTT. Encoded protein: CASSEGGTGEEKLFF.